Presented here are 8 T cell receptor beta chains from one specimen sequenced in a study of T cell responses to AZD1222 COVID-19 vaccine. Here immunoSEQ multiplex PCR was the method, and the copy in TCRdb shows in-frame clones only, minus some. The sample yields about 140,000 clones, just under 95% seen once. The input for sequencing was peripheral blood, taken on day 0 of AZD1222 vaccination. Receptors originate from an adult in good health.

This clone has just a few counts. J is TRBJ1-5 and V is TRBV19, with unresolved D. Germline V gene lookup returns CDR1 LNHDA and CDR2 SQIVND (reference sequence). V was pared by 8 bases and J by 0 bases, with 11 bases between. The CDR3 spans 14 residues. The CDR3 spells CASQSGYSNQPQHF. DNA for the CDR3: TGTGCCAGTCAAAGCGGGTATAGCAATCAGCCCCAGCATTTT.

The chain joins TRBV4-2 to TRBJ1-5; the match to TRBD1 covers 11 bases. V dropped 1 base and J dropped 7; count of bases not matched to a gene: 0. From germline, CDR1 is LGHNA and CDR2 YNFKEQ. This CDR3 spans 14 amino acids. The CDR3 region is CASSQGTGGQPQHF. The CDR3 nucleotides read TGTGCCAGCAGCCAAGGGACAGGGGGCCAGCCCCAGCATTTT.

The chain carries TRBV19 and TRBJ2-7; 11 bases line up with TRBD1. Trimming cost V 7 bases and J 5 bases; bases outside gene matches: 7. This CDR3 has 14 residues. The V gene's germline CDR1 is LNHDA and CDR2 SQIVND (reference sequence). The CDR3 DNA follows: TGTGCCAGTAACACGGGACAGGGGGACAACGAGCAGTACTTC. This translates into CASNTGQGDNEQYF. Drawing the rest from reference TRBV19 and TRBJ2-7, the complete variable domain is DGGITQSPKYLFRKEGQNVTLSCEQNLNHDAMYWYRQDPGQGLRLIYYSQIVNDFQKGDIAEGYSVSREKKESFPLTVTSAQKNPTAFYLCASNTGQGDNEQYFGPGTRLTVT.

The chain uses TRBV7-9 and TRBJ2-5; D ambiguous. This CDR3 has 14 residues. Germline-derived CDR1 and CDR2 are SEHNR and FQNEAQ (reference sequence). The V end lost 2 bases, the J end lost 5 bases, and 12 bases lay between the germline ends. The CDR3 here is CASSLPVVGETQYF. DNA for the CDR3: TGTGCCAGCAGCTTACCGGTGGTGGGGGAGACCCAGTACTTC.

The chain carries TRBV7-2 and TRBJ2-7; TRBD1 or TRBD2 may be the D gene (5 bases each). Germline CDR1 reads SGHTA; CDR2 reads FQGNSA. The CDR3 spans 13 residues. Trimming stripped 6 bases from V and 2 bases from J, with 11 bases between. This CDR3 is CASRRDGTYEQYF. As DNA, the CDR3 is TGTGCCAGCAGACGGGACGGGACCTACGAGCAGTACTTC.

The chain uses TRBV9 and TRBJ2-7; maybe TRBD2 (6 bases). V was pared by 0 bases and J by 0 bases, with 7 bases between. Per germline, CDR1 SGDLS and CDR2 YYNGEE. This CDR3 comprises 14 residues. The CDR3 DNA sequence: TGTGCCAGCAGCGTAGACGGGAGCTCCTACGAGCAGTACTTC. It is translated as CASSVDGSSYEQYF.

The CDR3 loop is CATSVLLQETQYF. The DNA of the CDR3 is TGTGCCACCTCTGTGCTACTTCAAGAGACCCAGTACTTC. V and J are TRBV15 and TRBJ2-5; D call uncertain. Trimming cost V 8 bases and J 2 bases, with 12 bases left between them. Per germline, CDR1 LNHNV and CDR2 YYDKDF (reference sequence). There are 13 residues in the CDR3.

J is TRBJ2-7 and V is TRBV27, with D perhaps matching TRBD1 (6 bases). The CDR3 covers 13 residues. The V end was cut by 6 bases, the J end by 2 bases, with 11 bases between. The V gene's germline CDR1 is MNHEY and CDR2 SMNVEV (reference sequence). This CDR3 is CASRSGAAYEQYF. The CDR3 DNA sequence: TGTGCCAGCAGGTCAGGGGCGGCCTACGAGCAGTACTTC.